This T cell receptor beta chain was recovered during a study of T cell responses to AZD1222 COVID-19 vaccine. The CDR3 extends over 14 amino acids. The germline V gene encodes CDR1 LNHDA and CDR2 SQIVND (reference sequence). Losses at the gene ends were 3 bases for V and 8 bases for J; bases not matched to a gene: 4. This clone has more than one count but fewer than ten. Antigen: not known. The table came from immunoSEQ multiplex PCR; TCRdb's copy has only in-frame clones and leaves some out. The sample carries 100,000 to 150,000 clones, around 89% recorded once. The study, taken as a whole, reports: The donors showed a predominance of white British ancestry and of females, with possible underestimation of clonal diversity. At baseline, seropositivity was found in only six or seven AZD1222 recipients.

This chain joins TRBV19 and TRBJ1-6; TRBD1 matches 7 bases. Sequences were derived from peripheral blood, sampled on day 0 of MenACWY control vaccination. This TCR was sampled from an adult in good health. The CDR3 sequence is CASSIGTAHSPLHF. Here the CDR3 DNA reads TGTGCCAGTAGTATTGGGACAGCTCATTCACCCCTCCACTTT.